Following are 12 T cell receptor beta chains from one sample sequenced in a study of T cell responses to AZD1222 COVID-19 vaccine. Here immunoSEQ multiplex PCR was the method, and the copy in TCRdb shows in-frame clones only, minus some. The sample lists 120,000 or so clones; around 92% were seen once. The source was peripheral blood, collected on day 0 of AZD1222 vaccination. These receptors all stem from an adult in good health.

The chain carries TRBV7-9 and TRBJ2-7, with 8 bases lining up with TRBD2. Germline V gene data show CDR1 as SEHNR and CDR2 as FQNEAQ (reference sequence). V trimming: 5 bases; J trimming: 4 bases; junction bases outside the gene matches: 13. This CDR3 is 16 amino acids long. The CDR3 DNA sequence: TGTGCCAGCAGCGGGCCTTTTAGCGGGGCAATATACGAGCAGTACTTC. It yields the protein CASSGPFSGAIYEQYF.

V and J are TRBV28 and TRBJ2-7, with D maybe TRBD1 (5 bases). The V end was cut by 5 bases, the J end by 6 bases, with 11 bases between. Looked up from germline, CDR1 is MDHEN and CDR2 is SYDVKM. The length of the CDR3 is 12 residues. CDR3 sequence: CASSVGRVEQYF. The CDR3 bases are TGTGCCAGCAGTGTCGGCAGGGTCGAGCAGTACTTC.

DNA of the CDR3: TGTGCCAGTAGTATTGAGACAGGGTCCGGCTACACCTTC. As protein: CASSIETGSGYTF. The rearrangement joins TRBV19 to TRBJ1-2; 7 bases align to TRBD1. The CDR3 is made up of 13 amino acids. Trimming at V came to 3 bases and at J to 8 bases, leaving 6 bases not matched to a gene. Germline lookup yields CDR1 LNHDA and CDR2 SQIVND (reference sequence).

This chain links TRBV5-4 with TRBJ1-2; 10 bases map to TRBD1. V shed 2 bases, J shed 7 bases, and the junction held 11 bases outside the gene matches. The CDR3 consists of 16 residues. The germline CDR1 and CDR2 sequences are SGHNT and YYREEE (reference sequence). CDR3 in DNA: TGTGCCAGCAGCTTTAATGCCCGACAGGGGGCTTCTGGCTACACCTTC. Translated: CASSFNARQGASGYTF. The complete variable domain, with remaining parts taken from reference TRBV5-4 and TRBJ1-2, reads ETGVTQSPTHLIKTRGQQVTLRCSSQSGHNTVSWYQQALGQGPQFIFQYYREEENGRGNFPPRFSGLQFPNYSSELNVNALELDDSALYLCASSFNARQGASGYTFGSGTRLTVV.

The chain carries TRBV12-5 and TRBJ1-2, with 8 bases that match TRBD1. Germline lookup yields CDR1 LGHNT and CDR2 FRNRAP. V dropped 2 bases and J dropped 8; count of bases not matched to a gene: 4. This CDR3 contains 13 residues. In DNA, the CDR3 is TGTGCTAGTGGTTTGCCCACAGGGGGAGGCTACACCTTC. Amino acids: CASGLPTGGGYTF.

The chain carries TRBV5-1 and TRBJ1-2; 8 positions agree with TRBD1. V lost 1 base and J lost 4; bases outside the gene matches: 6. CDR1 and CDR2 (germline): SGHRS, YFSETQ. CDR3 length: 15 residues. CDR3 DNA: TGCGCCAGCAGCTTGTCAGGGGGCGAAGGCTATGGCTACACCTTC. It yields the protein CASSLSGGEGYGYTF.

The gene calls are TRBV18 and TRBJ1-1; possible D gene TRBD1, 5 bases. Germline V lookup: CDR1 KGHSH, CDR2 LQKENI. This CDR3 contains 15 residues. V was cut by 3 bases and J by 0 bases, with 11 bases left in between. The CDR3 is CASSPMGTMNTEAFF. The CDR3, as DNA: TGTGCCAGCTCACCTATGGGGACCATGAACACTGAAGCTTTCTTT.

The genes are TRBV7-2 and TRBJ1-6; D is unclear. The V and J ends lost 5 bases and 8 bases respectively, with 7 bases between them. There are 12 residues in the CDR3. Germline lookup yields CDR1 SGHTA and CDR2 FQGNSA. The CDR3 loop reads CASSQDDSPLHF. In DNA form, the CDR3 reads TGTGCCAGCAGCCAGGATGATTCACCCCTCCACTTT.

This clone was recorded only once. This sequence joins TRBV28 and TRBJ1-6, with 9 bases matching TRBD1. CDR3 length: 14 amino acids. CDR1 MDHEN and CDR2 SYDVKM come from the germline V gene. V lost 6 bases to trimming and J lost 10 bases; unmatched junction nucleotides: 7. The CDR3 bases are TGTGCCAGCAGGGGAACAGGGGGCGTATCACCCCTCCACTTT. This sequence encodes CASRGTGGVSPLHF.

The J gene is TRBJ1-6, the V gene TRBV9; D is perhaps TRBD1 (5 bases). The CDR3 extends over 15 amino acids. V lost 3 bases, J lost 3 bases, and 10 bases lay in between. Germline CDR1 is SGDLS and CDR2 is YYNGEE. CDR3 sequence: CASSAQDSYNSPLHF. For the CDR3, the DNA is TGTGCCAGCAGCGCCCAAGACAGCTATAATTCACCCCTCCACTTT.

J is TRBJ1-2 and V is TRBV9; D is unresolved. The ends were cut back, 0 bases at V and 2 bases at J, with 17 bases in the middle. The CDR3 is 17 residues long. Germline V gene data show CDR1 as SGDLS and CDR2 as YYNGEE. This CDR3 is CASSVVERTTSNYGYTF. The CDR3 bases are TGTGCCAGCAGCGTAGTAGAGAGGACGACATCAAACTATGGCTACACCTTC.

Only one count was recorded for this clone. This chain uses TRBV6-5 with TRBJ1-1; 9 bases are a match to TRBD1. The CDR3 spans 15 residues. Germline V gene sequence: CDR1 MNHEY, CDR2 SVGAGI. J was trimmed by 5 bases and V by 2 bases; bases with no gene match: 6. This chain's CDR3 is CASSYTGQGGTEAFF. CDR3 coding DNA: TGTGCCAGCAGTTACACGGGACAGGGAGGAACTGAAGCTTTCTTT.